Shown below are 26 T cell receptor beta chains from a single sample sequenced in a study of blood T cells in healthy people across ages. A second about 6 to 12 cycle PCR used barcoded and J-beta primers. TCRdb passed the 5' RACE reads through MiXCR, listing each CDR3 protein once. Of some 690,000 distinct CDR3 sequences listed, about 24% are singletons. Sequenced input: blood. Receptors were obtained from a man in his 70s in good health.

V is TRBV28 and J is TRBJ1-4; D gene unclear. This CDR3 is 11 amino acids long. In germline, CDR1 is MDHEN, CDR2 SYDVKM. The V end was cut by 5 bases, the J end by 7 bases, with 5 bases between. In DNA form, the CDR3 reads TGTGCCAGCAGTAAAATTGAAAAACTGTTTTTT. Encoded protein: CASSKIEKLFF.

The V and J genes are TRBV2 and TRBJ2-3, with D unresolved. V lost 0 bases and J 6 bases, leaving 13 bases between the germline ends. CDR1 and CDR2 from the germline V gene are SNHLY and FYNNEI. The CDR3 sequence is 15 residues long. The CDR3 nucleotides are TGTGCCAGCAGTGAAGCCGTCGGCCCGCTGGATACGCAGTATTTT. It codes for CASSEAVGPLDTQYF.

This clonotype was counted a few times. The genes are TRBV29-1 and TRBJ2-1, with D possibly being TRBD1 (6 bases). The CDR3 length is 19 residues. Per germline, CDR1 SQVTM and CDR2 ANQGSEA. V was clipped by 1 base and J by 3 bases, with 25 bases between them. CDR3 nucleotide sequence: TGCAGCGTTGAAGCTGGAATACAGGGATCAGGGCTACGCTACAATGAGCAGTTCTTC. Translating it yields CSVEAGIQGSGLRYNEQFF.

V and J are TRBV20-1 and TRBJ2-5, with D possibly being TRBD2 (6 bases). This CDR3 region has 12 residues. V lost 5 bases and J lost 4, with 11 bases in between. The germline V gene has CDR1 DFQATT and CDR2 SNEGSKA (reference sequence). The CDR3 region is CSASGGGETQYF. The CDR3 coding sequence is TGCAGTGCTTCCGGGGGAGGAGAGACCCAGTACTTC.

Comment on this clonotype: One end of the junction does not line up with germline, which may come from a read error. This chain's CDR3 is CASSKNQGREAQYF. The CDR3 DNA sequence: TGTGCCAGCAGTAAAAATCAGGGAAGAGAGGCCCAGTACTTC. This chain links TRBV6-2 or TRBV6-3 with TRBJ2-5; maybe TRBD1 (5 bases). The CDR3 is made up of 14 amino acids. The V gene's germline CDR1 is MNHEY and CDR2 SVGEGT.

This clonotype has only a few counts. This chain joins TRBV27 and TRBJ2-3, with D possibly matching TRBD1 (6 bases). With 1 base removed from V and 0 bases from J, the gap between germline ends came to 29 bases. The CDR3 is 22 amino acids. Germline loops: CDR1 MNHEY, CDR2 SMNVEV (reference sequence). CDR3 DNA sequence: TGTGCCAGCAGTTTATTAGGGTCTTCGGCAGGGGCGATCGGGTACAGCACAGATACGCAGTATTTT. Protein sequence: CASSLLGSSAGAIGYSTDTQYF.

V is TRBV12-3 or TRBV12-4 and J is TRBJ2-7; D perhaps matches TRBD1 (5 bases). V lost 6 bases, J lost 2 bases, and 14 bases lay in between. There are 14 residues in the CDR3. In nucleotides, the CDR3 is TGTGCCAGCAGCAAAGGGGCGGCTACCTACGAGCAGTACTTC. Protein product: CASSKGAATYEQYF.

This chain's CDR3 is CASSQGLPTYNEQFF. CDR3 bases: TGTGCCAGCAGCCAAGGGCTCCCGACCTACAATGAGCAGTTCTTC. The chain recombines TRBV7-9 with TRBJ2-1; D uncertain. The CDR3 has 15 amino acids. The germline V and J ends were trimmed by 5 bases and 2 bases, with 13 bases remaining between them. Germline V gene data show CDR1 as SEHNR and CDR2 as FQNEAQ (reference sequence).

The CDR3 region is CSAPRGRAAKNIQYF. CDR3 DNA: TGCAGTGCGCCCCGGGGGAGGGCCGCCAAAAACATTCAGTACTTC. The J gene is TRBJ2-4, the V gene TRBV20-1, with 7 bases that match TRBD2. J gave up 1 base and V 6 bases, and 9 bases lay outside the gene matches. The germline gives CDR1 DFQATT, CDR2 SNEGSKA (reference sequence). The CDR3 is 15 residues long.

This clonotype was counted a few times. The chain recombines TRBV7-2 with TRBJ1-1; D might be TRBD1 (5 bases). V was trimmed by 5 bases and J by 4 bases, leaving 11 bases between them. The CDR3 length is 13 residues. Germline V gene data show CDR1 as SGHTA and CDR2 as FQGNSA. The CDR3 sequence: CASSRQGTTEAFF. CDR3 nucleotides: TGTGCCAGCAGCCGTCAGGGTACCACTGAAGCTTTCTTT.

This sequence joins TRBV6-1 and TRBJ1-2; 7 positions match TRBD1. The germline gives CDR1 MNHNS, CDR2 SASEGT. The length of the CDR3 is 17 residues. J lost 7 bases, V lost 7 bases, and 21 bases had no gene match. DNA for the CDR3: TGTGCCAGCAATTCTCCGGGACAGTTTTATGGGTTGCGTGGCTACACCTTC. Translation gives CASNSPGQFYGLRGYTF.

This clonotype was counted many times. CDR3 coding DNA: TGTGCCAGCAGCCAGACTACAGGGACTAACTATGGCTACACCTTC. Translation: CASSQTTGTNYGYTF. The genes are TRBV3-1 and TRBJ1-2; possibly TRBD1 for D (6 bases). The CDR3 is made up of 15 amino acids. Germline V CDR1 and CDR2: LGHDT, YNNKEL (reference sequence). The germline V and J ends were trimmed by 3 bases and 0 bases, with 11 bases remaining between them.

This clonotype has ten or more counts. The chain carries TRBV7-9 and TRBJ1-2; 8 positions agree with TRBD1. CDR3 length: 14 amino acids. CDR1 is SEHNR, CDR2 FQNEAQ, per germline (reference sequence). V shed 1 base and J 8 bases; nucleotides not matched to a gene: 6. CDR3 DNA: TGTGCCAGCAGCTTAGATTTGGGACAGGTCGGCTACACCTTC. It specifies CASSLDLGQVGYTF.

This sequence joins TRBV11-2 and TRBJ2-3, with 7 bases lining up with TRBD2. CDR1 SGHAT and CDR2 FQNNGV come from the germline V gene. The V and J ends lost 2 bases and 5 bases, in that order; junction bases with no gene match: 7. The CDR3 sequence is 15 residues long. This CDR3 is CASSLFPGGKDTQYF. The CDR3 DNA reads as TGTGCCAGCAGCTTATTCCCGGGAGGAAAAGATACGCAGTATTTT.

The chain carries TRBV15 and TRBJ2-7; 9 positions match TRBD2. Germline V lookup: CDR1 LNHNV, CDR2 YYDKDF (reference sequence). The CDR3 contains 16 residues. The V segment lost 0 bases and the J segment 10 bases; nucleotides outside the gene matches: 13. The CDR3 here is CATSRDKNSGGATQYF. CDR3 bases: TGTGCCACCAGCAGAGATAAAAATAGCGGGGGAGCCACCCAGTACTTC.

The rearrangement uses TRBV20-1 and TRBJ2-5; 7 bases are shared with TRBD2. The closer fit of TRBJ2-1 to the DNA end suggests the J call may be wrong. Germline V gene data show CDR1 as DFQATT and CDR2 as SNEGSKA (reference sequence). The CDR3 is 14 residues long. CDR3 DNA sequence: TGCAGTGCTAGAACTAGCGTCAATCGCGATGAGCAGTTCTTC. This codes for CSARTSVNRDEQFF.

This clonotype was observed a single time. It is likely a read error, because the conserved phenylalanine at the end of the CDR3 is missing. The chain employs TRBV5-1 and TRBJ2-3; D perhaps matches TRBD1 (5 bases). The CDR3 length is 17 residues. The V gene lost 1 base and the J gene lost 0 bases, with 15 bases spanning the gap. Germline V gene lookup returns CDR1 SGHRS and CDR2 YFSETQ. In nucleotides, the CDR3 is TGCGCCAGCAGCTTGAACAGGATGGCCCCTAGCACAGATACGCAGTATCTT. Translation: CASSLNRMAPSTDTQYL.

The chain joins TRBV5-1 to TRBJ2-1, with TRBD2 identical over 14 bases. Germline V gene data show CDR1 as SGHRS and CDR2 as YFSETQ. CDR3 length equals 15 residues. J was trimmed by 8 bases and V by 4 bases; bases with no gene match: 5. CDR3 residues: CASSDGTSGGDEQFF. The CDR3 DNA is TGCGCCAGCAGCGACGGGACTAGCGGGGGCGATGAGCAGTTCTTC.

This chain links TRBV20-1 with TRBJ1-2; a possible D gene is TRBD1 (5 bases). This CDR3 has 13 residues. Per germline, CDR1 DFQATT and CDR2 SNEGSKA (reference sequence). Trimming took off 0 bases at V and 8 bases at J, with 13 bases between the two ends. The CDR3 DNA sequence: TGCAGTGCTAGAGATGGCCGTAAGGGGGGCTACACCTTC. It is translated as CSARDGRKGGYTF.

This clonotype was picked up a small number of times. This rearrangement joins TRBV6-1 to TRBJ1-1, with a weak D call TRBD1 (6 bases). Germline V gives CDR1 MNHNS, CDR2 SASEGT. V was clipped by 4 bases and J by 0 bases, with 12 bases between them. This CDR3 is built from 15 residues. The CDR3 reads CASSVGGALNTEAFF. CDR3 coding DNA: TGTGCCAGCAGTGTTGGGGGGGCCCTGAACACTGAAGCTTTCTTT.

V usage is TRBV20-1 and J usage is TRBJ2-3, with D uncertain. With 4 bases removed from V and 4 bases from J, the gap between germline ends came to 9 bases. Germline V gene sequence: CDR1 DFQATT, CDR2 SNEGSKA (reference sequence). This CDR3 contains 12 residues. The CDR3 DNA is TGCAGTGCTACTGGGAACCCAGATACGCAGTATTTT. It codes for CSATGNPDTQYF.

This clonotype occurred many times. The CDR3 protein is CSARPSRQGEGQPQHF. In DNA, the CDR3 is TGCAGTGCTAGGCCGTCCCGACAGGGCGAGGGTCAGCCCCAGCATTTT. This chain joins TRBV20-1 and TRBJ1-5; 7 bases line up with TRBD1. The CDR3 extends over 16 amino acids. The V segment lost 3 bases and the J segment 6 bases; nucleotides outside the gene matches: 14. Germline V gives CDR1 DFQATT, CDR2 SNEGSKA (reference sequence).

The chain is built from TRBV29-1 and TRBJ2-1; D unclear. The tail of the sequence fits TRBJ2-5 better, so the J call may be wrong. This CDR3 contains 10 residues. Germline assignment: CDR1 SQVTM and CDR2 ANQGSEA. CDR3 sequence (DNA): TGCAGCGTTGTTTGGGAGACCCAGTACTTC. It translates to CSVVWETQYF.

The chain combines TRBV7-9 with TRBJ2-1; D might be TRBD2 (6 bases). This CDR3 comprises 13 residues. Germline-derived CDR1 and CDR2 are SEHNR and FQNEAQ (reference sequence). The V and J ends lost 5 bases and 6 bases respectively, with 11 bases between them. The CDR3 DNA sequence: TGTGCCAGCAGCCCGACTAGTCTCAATGAGCAGTTCTTC. Protein product: CASSPTSLNEQFF.

The table lists this clonotype with many counts. The genes are TRBV7-2 and TRBJ2-3; the match to TRBD2 covers 14 bases. The CDR3 runs to 18 residues. With 1 base clipped from V and 4 bases from J, the junction kept 7 bases outside the gene matches. The germline gives CDR1 SGHTA, CDR2 FQGNSA. CDR3 DNA: TGTGCCAGCAGCTTAGTACCGACTAGCGGGGGGGCTTCAGATACGCAGTATTTT. Amino acids: CASSLVPTSGGASDTQYF.

Only a few counts were recorded for this clonotype. This CDR3 is CASSQLAGALNEQFF. The CDR3, as DNA: TGTGCCAGCAGTCAGCTAGCGGGGGCTCTCAATGAGCAGTTCTTC. The V and J genes are TRBV6-5 and TRBJ2-1; 10 bases are shared with TRBD2. The CDR3 consists of 15 residues. Germline V lookup: CDR1 MNHEY, CDR2 SVGAGI. With 5 bases clipped from V and 6 bases from J, the junction kept 7 bases outside the gene matches.